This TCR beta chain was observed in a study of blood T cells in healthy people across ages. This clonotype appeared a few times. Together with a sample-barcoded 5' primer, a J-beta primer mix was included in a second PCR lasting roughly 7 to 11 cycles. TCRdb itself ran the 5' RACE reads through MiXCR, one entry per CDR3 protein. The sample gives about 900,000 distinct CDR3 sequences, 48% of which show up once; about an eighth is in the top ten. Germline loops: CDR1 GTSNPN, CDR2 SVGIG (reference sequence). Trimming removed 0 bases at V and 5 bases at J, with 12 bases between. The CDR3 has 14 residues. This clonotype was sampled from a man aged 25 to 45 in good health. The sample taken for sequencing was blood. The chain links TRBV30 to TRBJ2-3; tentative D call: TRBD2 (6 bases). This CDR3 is CAWSVGGVEDTQYF. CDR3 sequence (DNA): TGTGCCTGGAGTGTGGGCGGGGTAGAAGATACGCAGTATTTT.